The 17 T cell receptor beta chains reported below all come from one sample, sequenced in a study of Ad26.COV2.S vaccination and SARS-CoV-2 variants. Treatment denoted: over 15 received Ad26.COV2.S at low or high dose, single or two shots; several received placebo; per-sample allocation not given. Sampling was performed 63 days after the first vaccine or placebo injection. Sequencing used immunoSEQ multiplex PCR; TCRdb keeps in-frame clones, though not all of them. The table shows 410,000 or so clones, with 80% to 95% occurring only once. The sample in question was peripheral blood, obtained in a trial of Ad26.COV2.S vaccine versus placebo. These receptors were obtained from a person aged 18-60 years who received the Ad26.COV2.S COVID-19 vaccine or a placebo.

This clone was detected a few times. CDR3 sequence: CAISESPLRDSYEQYF. The CDR3 bases are TGTGCCATCAGTGAGTCTCCCCTGCGGGACTCGTACGAGCAGTACTTC. The rearrangement uses TRBV10-3 and TRBJ2-7; D perhaps matches TRBD2 (6 bases). The V end was cut by 0 bases, the J end by 4 bases, with 16 bases between. The CDR3 is made up of 16 amino acids. The germline V gene encodes CDR1 ENHRY and CDR2 SYGVKD.

The chain employs TRBV20-1 and TRBJ2-5; tentatively, D is TRBD1 (5 bases). Trimming shortened V by 3 bases and J by 3 bases, and 26 bases separated the two germline ends. This CDR3 comprises 18 residues. Germline CDR1 and CDR2: DFQATT and SNEGSKA (reference sequence). The CDR3 sequence: CSASFFRAGQLSKETQYF. The CDR3 coding sequence is TGCAGTGCTAGTTTTTTCCGGGCAGGACAATTATCAAAAGAGACCCAGTACTTC.

The chain uses TRBV19 and TRBJ1-2; D is possibly TRBD1 (6 bases). The V gene lost 6 bases and the J gene lost 6 bases, with 11 bases spanning the gap. This CDR3 comprises 12 residues. CDR1 LNHDA and CDR2 SQIVND come from the germline V gene (reference sequence). CDR3 sequence (DNA): TGTGCCAGTAGGGTAAGGGGGGATGGCTACACCTTC. Its protein product is CASRVRGDGYTF.

The chain is built from TRBV28 and TRBJ2-7, with D perhaps TRBD1 or TRBD2 (8 bases each). Germline loops: CDR1 MDHEN, CDR2 SYDVKM. V lost 3 bases, J lost 5 bases, and 35 bases lay in between. This CDR3 contains 21 residues. For the CDR3, the DNA is TGTGCCAGCAGTTTTCAGGGGGCAAGCCGGGAGGGCACACTCCTCAGCCACGAGCAGTACTTC. It translates to CASSFQGASREGTLLSHEQYF.

V usage is TRBV9 and J usage is TRBJ2-5, with TRBD2 matching over 10 bases. Unmatched junction bases numbered 10, after V lost 3 bases and J lost 5 bases. The CDR3 consists of 16 residues. Germline V gives CDR1 SGDLS, CDR2 YYNGEE. This CDR3 is CASSGASGSVPETQYF. The CDR3 region has the DNA TGTGCCAGCAGCGGGGCTAGCGGGAGCGTCCCGGAGACCCAGTACTTC.

This rearrangement joins TRBV12-5 to TRBJ1-1, with 7 bases matching TRBD1. Germline CDR1 reads LGHNT; CDR2 reads FRNRAP. The CDR3 spans 15 residues. V gave up 6 bases and J gave up 1 base; unmatched junction bases: 8. CDR3 DNA sequence: TGTGCTAGTGGAACTACGACAGGGACGAACACTGAAGCTTTCTTT. It specifies CASGTTTGTNTEAFF.

This clone has just one count. In nucleotides, the CDR3 is TGTGCCAGCAGCCGCCGCCGGGGCCCCGGGGTCACTGAAGCTTTCTTT. Protein product: CASSRRRGPGVTEAFF. The chain employs TRBV14 and TRBJ1-1, with a weak D call TRBD1 (5 bases). V lost 4 bases, J lost 4 bases, and 19 bases lay in between. The CDR3 extends over 16 amino acids. In germline, CDR1 is SGHDN, CDR2 FVKESK.

The gene calls are TRBV9 and TRBJ2-3, with 11 bases identical to TRBD2. V trimming: 0 bases; J trimming: 0 bases; junction bases outside the gene matches: 3. This CDR3 has 17 residues. Germline assignment: CDR1 SGDLS and CDR2 YYNGEE. CDR3: CASSVGGTSGSTDTQYF. The CDR3 nucleotides read TGTGCCAGCAGCGTAGGGGGGACTAGCGGAAGCACAGATACGCAGTATTTT.

The chain carries TRBV5-5 and TRBJ1-6, with 10 bases fitting TRBD1. V dropped 5 bases and J dropped 6; count of bases not matched to a gene: 5. Germline values: CDR1 SGHKS, CDR2 YYEKEE (reference sequence). CDR3 length: 15 residues. The CDR3 region is CASRRDRGFNSPLHF. Here the CDR3 DNA reads TGTGCCAGCAGACGGGACAGGGGATTTAATTCACCCCTCCACTTT.

This clone was observed once. This chain joins TRBV19 and TRBJ2-3; perhaps TRBD2 as D (7 bases). This CDR3 spans 16 amino acids. Germline V gene data show CDR1 as LNHDA and CDR2 as SQIVND (reference sequence). The V gene lost 6 bases and the J gene lost 2 bases, with 18 bases spanning the gap. The CDR3 DNA follows: TGTGCCAGTAGAAGCAGGGGAGGGCGTAACACAGATACGCAGTATTTT. Its protein is CASRSRGGRNTDTQYF.

The V and J genes are TRBV24-1 and TRBJ2-1; a weak D match, TRBD2 (6 bases). This CDR3 region has 15 residues. Germline V gives CDR1 KGHDR, CDR2 SFDVKD. Trimming left V 9 bases short and J 0 bases short, with 14 bases between. In DNA, the CDR3 is TGTGCCACCTCCGGTAGCGGTTACTCCTACAATGAGCAGTTCTTC. Protein sequence: CATSGSGYSYNEQFF.

The chain joins TRBV7-2 to TRBJ2-1, with 8 bases that match TRBD1. Germline-derived CDR1 and CDR2 are SGHTA and FQGNSA. The V and J ends lost 5 bases and 7 bases, in that order; junction bases with no gene match: 7. The CDR3 totals 14 residues. CDR3 amino acids: CASSPGQGRNEQFF. The CDR3 DNA reads TGTGCCAGCAGCCCTGGACAGGGTCGGAATGAGCAGTTCTTC.

The chain combines TRBV11-2 with TRBJ2-2; weak D call: TRBD2 (6 bases). CDR1 SGHAT and CDR2 FQNNGV come from the germline V gene. The CDR3 consists of 17 residues. V lost 5 bases and J lost 2, with 18 bases in between. The CDR3 sequence: CASSTQPPGLNTGELFF. CDR3 DNA sequence: TGTGCCAGCAGCACACAACCACCGGGACTCAACACCGGGGAGCTGTTTTTT.

CDR3 coding DNA: TGCGCCAGCAGTGGCCTAGCGGGCCCCTCAGCCGAGCAGTTCTTC. As protein: CASSGLAGPSAEQFF. The rearrangement links TRBV10-2 to TRBJ2-1; 8 bases align to TRBD2. The trim removed 4 bases at V and 10 bases at J, leaving 12 bases unmatched. The germline V gene encodes CDR1 WSHSY and CDR2 SAAADI. CDR3 length equals 15 residues.

The rearrangement joins TRBV7-9 to TRBJ1-2; no firm D call. This CDR3 contains 12 residues. Trimming removed 2 bases at V and 3 bases at J, with 4 bases between. Germline assignment: CDR1 SEHNR and CDR2 FQNEAQ (reference sequence). This CDR3 is CASSLIYYGYTF. DNA of the CDR3: TGTGCCAGCAGCTTAATTTACTATGGCTACACCTTC. The whole variable domain, remainder taken from reference TRBV7-9 and TRBJ1-2, is DTGVSQNPRHKITKRGQNVTFRCDPISEHNRLYWYRQTLGQGPEFLTYFQNEAQLEKSRLLSDRFSAERPKGSFSTLEIQRTEQGDSAMYLCASSLIYYGYTFGSGTRLTVV.

The V call is TRBV27, the J call TRBJ2-1; 8 bases line up with TRBD2. With 4 bases clipped from V and 0 bases from J, the junction kept 8 bases outside the gene matches. The CDR3 covers 17 residues. Germline V gene data show CDR1 as MNHEY and CDR2 as SMNVEV (reference sequence). In nucleotides, the CDR3 is TGTGCCAGCAGTTCGAACCGGGGGGGGAGCTCCTACAATGAGCAGTTCTTC. It translates to CASSSNRGGSSYNEQFF.

The rearrangement uses TRBV19 and TRBJ2-7; D perhaps matches TRBD1 (6 bases). Looked up from germline, CDR1 is LNHDA and CDR2 is SQIVND (reference sequence). V was shortened by 5 bases and J by 4 bases, with 12 bases between the two germline ends. The length of the CDR3 is 13 residues. The CDR3 DNA follows: TGTGCCAGTAGTGTTCGAGGGGGTTACGAGCAGTACTTC. This codes for CASSVRGGYEQYF. Variable domain in full (rest from reference TRBV19 and TRBJ2-7): DGGITQSPKYLFRKEGQNVTLSCEQNLNHDAMYWYRQDPGQGLRLIYYSQIVNDFQKGDIAEGYSVSREKKESFPLTVTSAQKNPTAFYLCASSVRGGYEQYFGPGTRLTVT.